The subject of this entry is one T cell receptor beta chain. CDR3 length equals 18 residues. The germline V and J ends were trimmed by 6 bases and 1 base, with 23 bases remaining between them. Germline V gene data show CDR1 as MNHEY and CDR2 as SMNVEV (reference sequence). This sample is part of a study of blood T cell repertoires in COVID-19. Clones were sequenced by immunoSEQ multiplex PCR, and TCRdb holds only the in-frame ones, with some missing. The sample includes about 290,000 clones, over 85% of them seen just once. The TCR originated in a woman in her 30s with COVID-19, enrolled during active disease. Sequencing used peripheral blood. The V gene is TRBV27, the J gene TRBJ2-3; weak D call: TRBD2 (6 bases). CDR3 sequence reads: CASSFYPRREKRTDTQYF. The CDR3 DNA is TGTGCCAGCAGCTTTTACCCACGGAGGGAGAAACGCACAGATACGCAGTATTTT.